This T cell receptor beta chain was found in a study of OX40 agonist ivuxolimab in advanced cancers. Germline CDR1 is MNHEY and CDR2 is SMNVEV (reference sequence). This CDR3 contains 15 residues. Germline trimming cut 9 bases from V and 2 bases from J; bases unmatched to any gene: 11. Profiled with immunoSEQ multiplex PCR; TCRdb holds only in-frame clones, not every one. The data show under 70,000 clones, about 90% seen once. The clonotype comes from an adult with an advanced solid tumor such as melanoma, head and neck, liver or kidney cancer. Here the sequenced sample was CD4+ or CD8+ T cells sorted from blood, taken in a trial of the OX40 agonist ivuxolimab. The chain has TRBV27 and TRBJ2-3, with 7 bases aligning to TRBD2. The CDR3 loop is CASAFLAENTDTQYF. In DNA, the CDR3 is TGTGCCAGTGCTTTTCTAGCGGAAAACACAGATACGCAGTATTTT.